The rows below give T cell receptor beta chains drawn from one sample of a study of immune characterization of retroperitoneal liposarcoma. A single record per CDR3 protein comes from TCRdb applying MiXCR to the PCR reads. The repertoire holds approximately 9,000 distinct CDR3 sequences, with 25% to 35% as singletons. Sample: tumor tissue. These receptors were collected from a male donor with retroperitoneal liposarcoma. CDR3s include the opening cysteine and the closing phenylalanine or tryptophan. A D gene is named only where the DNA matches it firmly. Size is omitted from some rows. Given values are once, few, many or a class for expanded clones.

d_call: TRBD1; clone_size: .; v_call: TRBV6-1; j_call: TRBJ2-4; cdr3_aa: CASSSRQGTKNIQYF; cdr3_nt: TGTGCCAGCAGTTCCAGACAGGGAACTAAAAACATTCAGTACTTC
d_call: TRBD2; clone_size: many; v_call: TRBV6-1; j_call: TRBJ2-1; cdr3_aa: CASSSSGYEQFF; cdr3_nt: TGTGCCAGCAGTAGTAGCGGGTACGAGCAGTTCTTC
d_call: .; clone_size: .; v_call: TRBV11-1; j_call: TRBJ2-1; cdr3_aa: CASSLFWGRGEQFF; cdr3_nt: TGTGCCAGCAGCTTATTTTGGGGGCGAGGTGAGCAGTTCTTC
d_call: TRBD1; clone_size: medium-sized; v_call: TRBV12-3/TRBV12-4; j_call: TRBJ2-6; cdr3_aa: CASTSTGAGANVLTF; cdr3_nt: TGTGCCAGCACCTCGACAGGGGCTGGGGCCAACGTCCTGACTTTC
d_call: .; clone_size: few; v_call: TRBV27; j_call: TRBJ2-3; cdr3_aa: CASSLSPTGMDTQYF; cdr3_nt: TGTGCCAGCAGTTTATCGCCGACCGGCATGGATACGCAGTATTTT
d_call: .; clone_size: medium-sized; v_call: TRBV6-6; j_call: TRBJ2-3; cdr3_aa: CASSNSEATDTQYF; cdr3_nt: TGTGCCAGCAGCAACTCGGAGGCCACAGATACGCAGTATTTT
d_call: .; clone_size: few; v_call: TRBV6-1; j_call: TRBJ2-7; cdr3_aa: CASSVGLEGYNEQYF; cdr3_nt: TGTGCCAGCAGTGTCGGGCTAGAGGGGTACAATGAGCAGTACTTC
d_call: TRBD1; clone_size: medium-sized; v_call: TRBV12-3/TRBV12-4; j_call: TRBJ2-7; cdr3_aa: CATTFGTGVSYEQYF; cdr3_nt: TGTGCCACCACCTTTGGGACAGGGGTATCTTATGAGCAGTACTTC
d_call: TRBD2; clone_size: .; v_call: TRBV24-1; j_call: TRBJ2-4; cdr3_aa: CATAIAGGRNEQYF; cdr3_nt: TGTGCCACCGCCATAGCGGGAGGGCGCAATGAGCAGTACTTC
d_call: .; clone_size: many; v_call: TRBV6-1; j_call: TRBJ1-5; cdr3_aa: CASRGRIDNQPQHF; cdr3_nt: TGTGCCAGCAGAGGACGGATTGACAATCAGCCCCAGCATTTT
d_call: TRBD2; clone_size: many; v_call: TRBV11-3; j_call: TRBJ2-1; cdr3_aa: CASSPGTSDQETQFF; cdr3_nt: TGTGCCAGCAGCCCTGGGACTAGCGATCAAGAGACCCAGTTCTTC
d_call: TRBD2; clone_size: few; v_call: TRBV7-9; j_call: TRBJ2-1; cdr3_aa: CASSLGGSRYYEQFF; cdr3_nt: TGTGCCAGCAGCTTAGGCGGGAGCCGGTACTACGAGCAGTTCTTC
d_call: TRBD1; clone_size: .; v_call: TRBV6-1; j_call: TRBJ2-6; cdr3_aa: CASSGDSSGANVLTF; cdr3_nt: TGTGCCAGCAGTGGGGACAGCTCTGGGGCCAACGTCCTGACTTTC
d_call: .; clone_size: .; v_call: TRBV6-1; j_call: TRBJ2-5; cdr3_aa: CASCHAIETQYF; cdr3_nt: TGTGCCAGCTGTCACGCAATCGAGACCCAGTACTTC
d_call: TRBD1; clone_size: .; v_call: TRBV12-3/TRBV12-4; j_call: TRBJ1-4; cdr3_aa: CASSLGQAPNEKLFF; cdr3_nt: TGTGCCAGCAGTTTGGGACAGGCACCTAATGAAAAACTGTTTTTT
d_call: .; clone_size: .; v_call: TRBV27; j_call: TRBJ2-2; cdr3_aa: CASSLTRAGELFF; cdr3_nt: TGTGCCAGCAGCCTGACTAGGGCCGGGGAGCTGTTTTTT
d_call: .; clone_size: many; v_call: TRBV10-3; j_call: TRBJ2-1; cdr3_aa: CAISEGPGYEQFF; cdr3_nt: TGTGCCATCAGTGAGGGGCCAGGTTACGAGCAGTTCTTC
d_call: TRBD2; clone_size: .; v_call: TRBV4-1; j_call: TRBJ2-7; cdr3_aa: CASSQGLAEPEQYF; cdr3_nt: TGCGCCAGCAGCCAAGGACTAGCGGAGCCCGAGCAGTACTTC
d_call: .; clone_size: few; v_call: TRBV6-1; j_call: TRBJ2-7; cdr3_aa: CASSASSLDEQYF; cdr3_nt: TGTGCCAGCAGTGCGAGTAGCTTAGACGAGCAGTACTTC
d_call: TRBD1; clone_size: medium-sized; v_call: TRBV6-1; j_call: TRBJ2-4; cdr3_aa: CASSYGGQTNIQYF; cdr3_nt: TGTGCCAGCAGTTATGGGGGACAGACAAACATTCAGTACTTC
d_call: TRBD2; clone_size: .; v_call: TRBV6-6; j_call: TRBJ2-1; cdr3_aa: CASSDPGLAILPEQFF; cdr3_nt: TGTGCCAGCAGTGACCCGGGACTAGCGATTCTTCCGGAGCAGTTCTTC
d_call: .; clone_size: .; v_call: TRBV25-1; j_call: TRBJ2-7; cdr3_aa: CASSESGPSTPNEQYF; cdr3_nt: TGTGCCAGCAGTGAATCGGGCCCAAGCACCCCTAATGAGCAGTACTTC
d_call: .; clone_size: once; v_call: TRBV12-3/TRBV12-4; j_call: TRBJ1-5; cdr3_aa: CASSLGGQPQHF; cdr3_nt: TGTGCCAGCAGTTTGGGAGGTCAGCCCCAGCATTTT
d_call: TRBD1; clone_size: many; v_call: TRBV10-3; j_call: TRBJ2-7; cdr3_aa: CAISDSSGGQGAPSSYEQYF; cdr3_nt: TGTGCCATCAGTGACAGTTCAGGAGGACAGGGGGCACCTAGCTCCTACGAGCAGTACTTC
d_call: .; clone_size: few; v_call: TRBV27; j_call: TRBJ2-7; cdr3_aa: CASRAGAGGKPYNEQYF; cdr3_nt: TGTGCCAGCCGGGCGGGAGCAGGGGGGAAACCTTACAATGAGCAGTACTTC
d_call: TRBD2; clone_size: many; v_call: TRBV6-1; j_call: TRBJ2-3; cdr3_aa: CASSEVAGRTDTQYF; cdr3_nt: TGTGCCAGCAGTGAAGTAGCGGGTCGCACAGATACGCAGTATTTT
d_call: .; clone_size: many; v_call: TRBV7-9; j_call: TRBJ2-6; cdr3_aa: CASSLSSGGAGANVLTF; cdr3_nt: TGTGCCAGCAGCTTGTCATCCGGGGGCGCTGGGGCCAACGTCCTGACTTTC
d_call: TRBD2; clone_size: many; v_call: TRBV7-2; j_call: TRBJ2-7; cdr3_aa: CASSSLTSGATYEQYF; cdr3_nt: TGTGCCAGCAGCTCGCTGACTAGCGGGGCGACCTACGAGCAGTACTTC
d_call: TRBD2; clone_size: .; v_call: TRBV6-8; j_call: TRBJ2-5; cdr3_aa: CASSELAGAQETQYF; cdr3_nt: TGTGCCAGCTCAGAGCTAGCGGGGGCCCAAGAGACCCAGTACTTC
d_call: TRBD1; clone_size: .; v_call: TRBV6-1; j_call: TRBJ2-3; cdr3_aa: CASRKPGQGADTQYF; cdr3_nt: TGTGCCAGCAGAAAACCGGGACAGGGAGCAGATACGCAGTATTTT
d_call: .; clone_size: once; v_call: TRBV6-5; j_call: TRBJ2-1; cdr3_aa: CASSYSRGAEQFF; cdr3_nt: TGTGCCAGCAGTTACTCGCGAGGGGCCGAGCAGTTCTTC
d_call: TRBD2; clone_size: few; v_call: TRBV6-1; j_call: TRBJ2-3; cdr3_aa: CASRLPGLARSTDTQYF; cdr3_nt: TGTGCCAGCAGATTGCCGGGACTAGCGCGAAGCACAGATACGCAGTATTTT
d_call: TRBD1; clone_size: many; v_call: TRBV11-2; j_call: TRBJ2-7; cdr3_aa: CASSYIRKQGDEQYF; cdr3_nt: TGTGCCAGCAGCTACATCCGGAAGCAGGGGGACGAGCAGTACTTC
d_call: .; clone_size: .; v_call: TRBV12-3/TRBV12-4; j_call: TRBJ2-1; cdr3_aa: CASSLAQGSYEQFF; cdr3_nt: TGTGCCAGCAGTTTAGCACAGGGCTCCTACGAGCAGTTCTTC
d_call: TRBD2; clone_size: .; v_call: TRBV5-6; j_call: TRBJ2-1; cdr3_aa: CASSLLAGGPWETQFF; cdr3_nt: TGTGCCAGCAGCTTACTAGCGGGGGGGCCTTGGGAGACCCAGTTCTTC
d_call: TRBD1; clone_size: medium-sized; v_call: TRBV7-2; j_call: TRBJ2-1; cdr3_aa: CASSWDRGQYEQFF; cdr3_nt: TGTGCCAGCAGCTGGGACAGGGGGCAATACGAGCAGTTCTTC
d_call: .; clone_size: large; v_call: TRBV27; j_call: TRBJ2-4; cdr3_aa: CATSSGSKNIQYF; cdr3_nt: TGTGCCACCTCATCAGGGAGTAAAAACATTCAGTACTTC
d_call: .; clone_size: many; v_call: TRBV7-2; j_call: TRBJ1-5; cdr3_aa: CASSLGPGSGVRPQHF; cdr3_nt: TGTGCCAGCAGCTTAGGCCCAGGATCTGGGGTCCGGCCCCAGCATTTT
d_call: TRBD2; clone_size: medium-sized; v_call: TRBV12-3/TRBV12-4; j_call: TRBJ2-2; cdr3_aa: CASRLAGGGTGELFF; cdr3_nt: TGTGCCAGCAGATTAGCGGGAGGGGGCACCGGGGAGCTGTTTTTT
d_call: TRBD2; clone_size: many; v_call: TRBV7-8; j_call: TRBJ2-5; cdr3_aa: CASSFSFSGAQETQYF; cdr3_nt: TGTGCCAGCAGCTTCTCCTTCAGCGGGGCCCAAGAGACCCAGTACTTC
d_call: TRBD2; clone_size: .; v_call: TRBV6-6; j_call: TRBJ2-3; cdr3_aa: CASIAGGADTQYF; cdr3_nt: TGTGCCAGCATAGCGGGGGGGGCAGATACGCAGTATTTT
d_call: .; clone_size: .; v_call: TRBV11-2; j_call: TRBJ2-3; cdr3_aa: CASSLLSGADADTQYF; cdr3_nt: TGTGCCAGCAGCTTATTATCGGGAGCCGACGCAGATACGCAGTATTTT
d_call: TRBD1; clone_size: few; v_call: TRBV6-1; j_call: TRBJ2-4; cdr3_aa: CASSFRGQGDIQYF; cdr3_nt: TGTGCCAGCAGTTTCCGCGGACAGGGGGACATTCAGTACTTC
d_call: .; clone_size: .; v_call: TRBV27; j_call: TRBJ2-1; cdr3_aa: CASSLRLGYEQFF; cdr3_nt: TGTGCCAGCAGTTTAAGACTAGGCTACGAGCAGTTCTTC
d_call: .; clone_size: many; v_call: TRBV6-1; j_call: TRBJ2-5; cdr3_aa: CASSLYQETQYF; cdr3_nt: TGTGCCAGCAGTCTCTATCAAGAGACCCAGTACTTC
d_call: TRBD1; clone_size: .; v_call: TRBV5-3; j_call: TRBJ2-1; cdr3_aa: CASSRDRDTYEQFF; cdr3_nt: TGTGCCAGCAGCCGGGACAGGGACACCTACGAGCAGTTCTTC
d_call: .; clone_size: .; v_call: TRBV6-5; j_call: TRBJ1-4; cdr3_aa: CASTGGAEEKLFF; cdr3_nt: TGTGCCAGTACGGGGGGGGCCGAAGAAAAACTGTTTTTT
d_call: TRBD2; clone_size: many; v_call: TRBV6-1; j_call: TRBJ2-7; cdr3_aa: CASSFGTSVSSYNEQYF; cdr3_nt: TGTGCCAGCAGTTTTGGGACTAGCGTGAGCTCCTACAATGAGCAGTACTTC
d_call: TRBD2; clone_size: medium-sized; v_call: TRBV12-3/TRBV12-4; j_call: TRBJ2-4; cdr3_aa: CASSPPARGGGNIQYF; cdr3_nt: TGTGCCAGCAGTCCTCCGGCCCGGGGGGGCGGAAACATTCAGTACTTC
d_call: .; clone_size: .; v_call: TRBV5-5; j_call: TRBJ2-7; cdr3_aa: CASRTSSEQYF; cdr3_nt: TGTGCCAGCAGAACTAGTTCCGAGCAGTACTTC
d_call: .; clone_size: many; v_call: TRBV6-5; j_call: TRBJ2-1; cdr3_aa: CASSYSITEETQFF; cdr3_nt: TGTGCCAGCAGTTACTCGATTACGGAAGAGACCCAGTTCTTC
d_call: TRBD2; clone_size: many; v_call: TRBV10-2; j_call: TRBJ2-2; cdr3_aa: CASKNEAGRWELFF; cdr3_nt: TGCGCCAGCAAAAACGAAGCGGGGAGGTGGGAGCTGTTTTTT
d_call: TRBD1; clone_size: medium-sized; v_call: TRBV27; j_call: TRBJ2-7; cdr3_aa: CASSFQAGTGISYEQYF; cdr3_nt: TGTGCCAGCAGTTTTCAGGCAGGGACAGGAATTTCCTACGAGCAGTACTTC